These T cell receptor beta chains were read from a single sample in a study of OX40 agonist ivuxolimab in advanced cancers. Using immunoSEQ multiplex PCR, the repertoire was profiled, and TCRdb retains in-frame clones only, with some absent. The sample holds about 150,000 clones, 85% to 95% seen once. Source: CD4+ or CD8+ T cells sorted from blood, taken in a trial of the OX40 agonist ivuxolimab. These receptors were collected from an adult with an advanced solid tumor such as melanoma, head and neck, liver or kidney cancer. Both conserved end residues are part of each CDR3. D genes are given only for firm matches. A clone size is listed for some rows: how often the clone was seen (once, few, many), or a class if it is expanded.

abundance	v_gene	j_gene	d_gene	CDR3nt	CDR3aa
NA	TRBV19	TRBJ1-4	TRBD1	TGTGCCAGTAGTACCCGAAGCGTCAGGGGGTCGAATGAAAAACTGTTTTTT	CASSTRSVRGSNEKLFF
NA	TRBV18	TRBJ1-5	NA	TGTGCCAGCTCACAATACAGGGAGGGTAGCAATCAGCCCCAGCATTTT	CASSQYREGSNQPQHF
NA	TRBV5-1	TRBJ2-7	TRBD2	TGCGCCAGCAGGGGGACTAGCGGGAGACCTTACGAGCAGTACTTC	CASRGTSGRPYEQYF
NA	TRBV6-1	TRBJ2-7	TRBD1	TGTGCCAGCACCGGGGACAGGGGCTACGAGCAGTACTTC	CASTGDRGYEQYF
NA	TRBV5-6	TRBJ2-7	NA	TGTGCCAGCAGCTTTATGGTAGGGGGTTCGACCTTC	CASSFMVGGSTF
NA	TRBV5-4	TRBJ2-5	NA	TGTGCCAGCAGCCTCGGACCGGCGGGAGAGACCCAGTACTTC	CASSLGPAGETQYF
NA	TRBV9	TRBJ2-7	TRBD1	TGTGCCAGCAGCGTATCCCCTGACAGGGGGTCCGAGCAGTACTTC	CASSVSPDRGSEQYF
NA	TRBV10-3	TRBJ1-5	NA	TGTGCCATCAGTGAGTCGAGGAGAGATCAGCCCCAGCATTTT	CAISESRRDQPQHF
NA	TRBV18	TRBJ1-2	NA	TGTGCCAGCTCGCCGGGCCTCACCACTAACTATGGCTACACCTTC	CASSPGLTTNYGYTF
NA	TRBV6-5	TRBJ1-2	TRBD1	TGTGCCAGCAGTACAACAGGGGGCGACTATGGCTACACCTTC	CASSTTGGDYGYTF
NA	TRBV7-2	TRBJ2-7	TRBD2	TGTGCCAGCAGCGTGGGACTAGCGGGGCCCTACGAGCAGTACTTC	CASSVGLAGPYEQYF
NA	TRBV15	TRBJ2-5	TRBD1	TGTGCCACCAGCAGAGGGTCGGGACAGGGGGCGACCCAGTACTTC	CATSRGSGQGATQYF
once	TRBV9	TRBJ2-3	TRBD2	TGTGCCAGCAGCCCTGGGTGGACTAGCGGCACAGATACGCAGTATTTT	CASSPGWTSGTDTQYF
NA	TRBV29-1	TRBJ1-1	NA	TGCAGCGCCCCGGGACGGTCGAACACTGAAGCTTTCTTT	CSAPGRSNTEAFF
NA	TRBV2	TRBJ1-4	TRBD1	TGTGCCAGCAGTTTTGACAGGGGCGAAGAAAAACTGTTTTTT	CASSFDRGEEKLFF